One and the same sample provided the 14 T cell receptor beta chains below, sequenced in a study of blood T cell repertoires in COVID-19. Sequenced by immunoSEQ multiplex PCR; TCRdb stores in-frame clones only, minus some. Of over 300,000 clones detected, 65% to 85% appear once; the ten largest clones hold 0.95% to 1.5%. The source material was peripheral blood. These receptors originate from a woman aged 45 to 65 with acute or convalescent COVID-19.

The CDR3 here is CATRLAEVNEQFF. Here the CDR3 DNA reads TGTGCCACCCGACTAGCGGAGGTCAATGAGCAGTTCTTC. This chain joins TRBV6-5 and TRBJ2-1; 9 bases line up with TRBD2. CDR3 length equals 13 residues. Germline CDR1 MNHEY, CDR2 SVGAGI. Trimming removed 10 bases from V and 6 bases from J; junction bases left unmatched: 7.

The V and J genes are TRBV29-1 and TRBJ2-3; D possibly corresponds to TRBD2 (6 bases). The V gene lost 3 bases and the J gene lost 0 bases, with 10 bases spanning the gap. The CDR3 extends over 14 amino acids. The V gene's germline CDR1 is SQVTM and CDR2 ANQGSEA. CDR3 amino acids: CSVDGAGSTDTQYF. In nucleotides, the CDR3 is TGCAGCGTTGATGGTGCGGGAAGCACAGATACGCAGTATTTT.

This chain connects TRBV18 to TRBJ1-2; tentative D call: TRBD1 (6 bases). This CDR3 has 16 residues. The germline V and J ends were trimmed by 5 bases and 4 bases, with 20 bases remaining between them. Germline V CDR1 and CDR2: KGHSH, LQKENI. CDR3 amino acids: CASSSGTRDGRYGYTF. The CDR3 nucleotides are TGTGCCAGCTCATCAGGGACAAGGGATGGCCGCTATGGCTACACCTTC.

CDR3 in DNA: TGTGCCAGCAGCCAAGCGCTGGGACTAGCGGGAGTAAATGAGCAGTTCTTC. Residues: CASSQALGLAGVNEQFF. The chain joins TRBV3-1 (or the pseudogene TRBV3-2) to TRBJ2-1; 14 nucleotides line up with TRBD2. V shed 1 base and J 7 bases; nucleotides not matched to a gene: 6. The CDR3 runs 17 residues. Germline assignment: CDR1 LGHDT and CDR2 YNNKEL (reference sequence).

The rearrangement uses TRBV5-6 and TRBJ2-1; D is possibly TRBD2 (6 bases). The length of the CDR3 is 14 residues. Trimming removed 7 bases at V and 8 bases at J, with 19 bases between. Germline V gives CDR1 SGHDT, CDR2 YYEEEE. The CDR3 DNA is TGTGCCAGCTTCCGTAGACTAGGGTCGGATGAGCAGTTCTTC. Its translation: CASFRRLGSDEQFF.

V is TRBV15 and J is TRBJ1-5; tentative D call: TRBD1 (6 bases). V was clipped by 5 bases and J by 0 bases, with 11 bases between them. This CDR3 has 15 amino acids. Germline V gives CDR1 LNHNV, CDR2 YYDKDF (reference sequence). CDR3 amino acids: CATSPGQTSNQPQHF. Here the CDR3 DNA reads TGTGCCACCAGCCCAGGACAGACTAGCAATCAGCCCCAGCATTTT. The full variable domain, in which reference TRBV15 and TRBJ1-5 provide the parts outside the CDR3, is DAMVIQNPRYQVTQFGKPVTLSCSQTLNHNVMYWYQQKSSQAPKLLFHYYDKDFNNEADTPDNFQSRRPNTSFCFLDIRSPGLGDTAMYLCATSPGQTSNQPQHFGDGTRLSIL.

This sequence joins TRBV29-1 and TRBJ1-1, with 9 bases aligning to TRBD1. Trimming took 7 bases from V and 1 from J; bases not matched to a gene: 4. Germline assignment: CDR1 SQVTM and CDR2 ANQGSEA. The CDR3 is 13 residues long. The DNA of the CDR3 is TGCAGCGGGGGACAGGGAACGAACACTGAAGCTTTCTTT. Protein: CSGGQGTNTEAFF.

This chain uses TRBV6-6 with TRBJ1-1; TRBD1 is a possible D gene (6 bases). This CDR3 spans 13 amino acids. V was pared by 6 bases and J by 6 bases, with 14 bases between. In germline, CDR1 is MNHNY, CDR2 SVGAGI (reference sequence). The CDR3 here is CASSSRQAPEAFF. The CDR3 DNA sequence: TGTGCCAGCAGCTCCAGACAGGCCCCTGAAGCTTTCTTT.

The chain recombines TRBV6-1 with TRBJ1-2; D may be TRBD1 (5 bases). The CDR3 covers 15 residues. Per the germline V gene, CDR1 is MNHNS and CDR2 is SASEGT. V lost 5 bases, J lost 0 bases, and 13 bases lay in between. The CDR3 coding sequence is TGTGCCAGCAGTCCAACGCCGGGGGCTAACTATGGCTACACCTTC. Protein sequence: CASSPTPGANYGYTF.

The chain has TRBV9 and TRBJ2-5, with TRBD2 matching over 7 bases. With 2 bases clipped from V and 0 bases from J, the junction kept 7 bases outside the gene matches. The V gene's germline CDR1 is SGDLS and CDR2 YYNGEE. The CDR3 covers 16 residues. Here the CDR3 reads CASSVGRGEYQETQYF. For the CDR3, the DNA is TGTGCCAGCAGCGTGGGTCGGGGGGAGTACCAAGAGACCCAGTACTTC.

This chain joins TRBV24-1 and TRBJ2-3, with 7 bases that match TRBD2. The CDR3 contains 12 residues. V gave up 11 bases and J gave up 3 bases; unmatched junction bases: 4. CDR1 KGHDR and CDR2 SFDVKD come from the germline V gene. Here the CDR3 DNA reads TGTGCCATCGCGGGGGAGACAGATACGCAGTATTTT. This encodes CAIAGETDTQYF.

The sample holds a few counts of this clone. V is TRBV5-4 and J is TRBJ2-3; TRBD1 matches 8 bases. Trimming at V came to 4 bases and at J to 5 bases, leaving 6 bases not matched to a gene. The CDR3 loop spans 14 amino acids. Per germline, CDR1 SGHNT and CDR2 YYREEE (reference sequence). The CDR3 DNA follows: TGTGCCAGCAGCCCAGGGGGCCTAGGAGATACGCAGTATTTT. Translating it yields CASSPGGLGDTQYF. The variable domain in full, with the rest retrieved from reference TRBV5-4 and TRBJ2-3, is ETGVTQSPTHLIKTRGQQVTLRCSSQSGHNTVSWYQQALGQGPQFIFQYYREEENGRGNFPPRFSGLQFPNYSSELNVNALELDDSALYLCASSPGGLGDTQYFGPGTRLTVL.

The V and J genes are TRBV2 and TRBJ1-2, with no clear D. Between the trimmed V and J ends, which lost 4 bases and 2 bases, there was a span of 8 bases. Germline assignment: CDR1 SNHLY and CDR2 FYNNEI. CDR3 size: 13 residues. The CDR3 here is CASSGLTNYGYTF. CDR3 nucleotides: TGTGCCAGCAGTGGACTGACGAACTATGGCTACACCTTC.

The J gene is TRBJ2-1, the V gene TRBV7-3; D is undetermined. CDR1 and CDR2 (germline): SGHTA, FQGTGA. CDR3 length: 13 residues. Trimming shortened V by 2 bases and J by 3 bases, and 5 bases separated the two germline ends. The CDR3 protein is CASSLFNYNEQFF. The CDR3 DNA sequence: TGTGCCAGCAGCTTATTCAACTACAATGAGCAGTTCTTC.